This T cell receptor (beta chain) was recorded in a study of cytomegalovirus exposure and HLA in healthy donors. Study-wide results and limits: It was approximately 150 TCR beta chains that were listed as cytomegalovirus-associated. Later analysis indicated greater clonal expansion among HLA-associated TCR beta chains than among equally common other chains. A previous analysis found most TCR beta V segments productive roughly 87% or roughly 30% of the time.

Germline loops: CDR1 SGHDT, CDR2 YYEEEE. J lost 3 bases, V lost 4 bases, and 12 bases had no gene match. The CDR3 runs 16 residues. The PCR ran on 60 Vbeta and 13 Jbeta primers. Assay: immunoSEQ multiplex PCR; the TCRdb copy retains only in-frame clones and omits some. The data hold around 180,000 clones, with roughly 70% observed a single time. Comment on this clone: Its antigen is not known.

Specimen: PBMCs. This sequence originates from a girl aged 10 to 17 in good health and CMV-seronegative. The genes are TRBV5-6 and TRBJ2-7, with TRBD1 identical over 8 bases. CDR3 nucleotide sequence: TGTGCCAGCAGCGCCACCCAGGGGGCGTATAGCTACGAGCAGTACTTC. Translated, it gives CASSATQGAYSYEQYF.